This TCR beta chain was sequenced in a study of blood T cell repertoires in COVID-19 (TCRdb year 2020). In the study overall: The collaborator samples originated in the United States, Italy and Spain and spanned the acute and convalescent phases of COVID-19. The material from the prospective study consisted of cDNA or gDNA derived from T cells, B-cell-depleted T cells, or PBMCs. Subjects who had been exposed to COVID-19, were actively infected with it, or had recovered from it provided the deeply sampled blood TCRbeta repertoires that made up the dataset. The repertoires were made available in a free public database intended to serve as a resource for research on the immune response to SARS-CoV-2. Samples came from the ongoing ImmuneRACE study (first 160 participants) plus 1,254 subjects from 6 global collaborators. Sample metadata almost always included a de-identified subject ID, COVID-19 status, age in years and sex. HLA class I and class II types, where available, came from metadata supplied by the sample provider rather than from assay-based typing.

Notes on this clone: Its binding antigen is unknown. No much larger clone exists at a distance of one base, and base qualities are not known.

CDR1 and CDR2, per the germline V gene, are KGHSH and LQKENI. The CDR3, from cysteine to phenylalanine, totals 14 residues. Just the 42-base CDR3 DNA is kept, in frame starting at base 1. Trimming takes 6 bases from V and 0 bases from J, and the germline ends sit 12 bases apart. Whole blood was collected in K2EDTA tubes by collaborating institutions according to the institutions' own protocols. For TCRbeta analysis, collaborators shipped samples as frozen whole blood, isolated PBMCs, or DNA extracted from either of those sample types. TCRbeta CDR3 regions were amplified from genomic DNA by means of the immunoSEQ Assay, a bias-controlled multiplex PCR. The paper's data handling went like this. The number of nucleated cells in each sample was estimated by amplification of reference gene primers within the assay. To quantify the absolute abundance of each unique TCRbeta CDR3 rearrangement, sequence reads were collapsed and filtered. For each sample, productive Simpson clonality was calculated as the square root of Simpson's diversity index across productive rearrangements. Here the immuneACCESS table is served through TCRdb, limited to in-frame sequences with V and J called. Missing clones are a known gap in these copies; in checked studies unresolved V genes cover under half, and the rest lacks a known reason. The DNA was the basis for D and trimming; V, J and clone size are from that table. This sample comprises 100,000 to 120,000 clones, 65% to 80% of them detected only once. The top ten constitute roughly 21% of the sample.

Overall study outcomes, separate from this receptor: Clinical and demographic metadata were provided uncurated, with the amount varying by source and participant.

This receptor chain uses TRBV18 and TRBJ2-7; the D gene is unclear. The receptor was derived from a woman in her 70s with acute or convalescent COVID-19. Sequencing was done on a sample of peripheral blood. The nucleotide sequence reads TGTGCCAGCTCCCGCGGAGAAGACTCCTACGAGCAGTACTTC. Its coded protein is CASSRGEDSYEQYF.